The 13 T cell receptor beta chains presented below share a single source sample, sequenced in a study of cytomegalovirus exposure and HLA in healthy donors. PCR primers comprised 60 Vbeta and 13 Jbeta primers. Here immunoSEQ multiplex PCR was the method, and the copy in TCRdb shows in-frame clones only, minus some. Among 150,000 to 200,000 clones listed, approximately 80% were seen once. The specimen was PBMCs. The receptors stem from a young woman in good health and CMV-seronegative.

The chain carries TRBV10-3 and TRBJ1-1; the D is unclear. Trimming shortened V by 0 bases and J by 13 bases, and 15 bases separated the two germline ends. Germline V lookup: CDR1 ENHRY, CDR2 SYGVKD. The CDR3 runs 13 residues. This CDR3 reads CAISESTTGGFFF. DNA of the CDR3: TGTGCCATCAGTGAGTCAACAACGGGAGGTTTTTTCTTT.

This chain joins TRBV7-8 and TRBJ2-3, with TRBD1 identical over 8 bases. Germline V lookup: CDR1 SGHVS, CDR2 FQNEAQ. CDR3 length equals 15 residues. The ends lost 1 base at V and 5 bases at J; junction bases unmatched: 5. DNA of the CDR3: TGTGCCAGCAGCTTAGAGTCAGGGGGCGGAGATACGCAGTATTTT. It translates to CASSLESGGGDTQYF. The full variable domain, its missing parts supplied by reference TRBV7-8 and TRBJ2-3, is GAGVSQSPRYKVAKRGQDVALRCDPISGHVSLFWYQQALGQGPEFLTYFQNEAQLDKSGLPSDRFFAERPEGSVSTLKIQRTQQEDSAVYLCASSLESGGGDTQYFGPGTRLTVL.

V and J are TRBV10-2 and TRBJ2-6; no definite D call. Germline V gives CDR1 WSHSY, CDR2 SAAADI. CDR3 length: 13 amino acids. The germline V and J ends were trimmed by 8 bases and 0 bases, with 5 bases remaining between them. The CDR3 loop reads CASSSSGANVLTF. The CDR3 nucleotides read TGCGCCAGCTCGAGCTCTGGGGCCAACGTCCTGACTTTC.

V and J are TRBV28 and TRBJ1-6; tentatively, D is TRBD1 (6 bases). Germline CDR1 is MDHEN and CDR2 is SYDVKM. The CDR3 is 12 amino acids. V dropped 8 bases and J dropped 11 bases, with 13 bases sitting between them. In DNA form, the CDR3 reads TGTGCCAGCGGAGAGCAGGGGACACCCCTCCACTTT. Protein: CASGEQGTPLHF. Complete variable domain (other parts from reference TRBV28 and TRBJ1-6): DVKVTQSSRYLVKRTGEKVFLECVQDMDHENMFWYRQDPGLGLRLIYFSYDVKMKEKGDIPEGYSVSREKKERFSLILESASTNQTSMYLCASGEQGTPLHFGNGTRLTVT.

The V gene is TRBV28, the J gene TRBJ2-3; TRBD1 might be the D (6 bases). Germline CDR1 MDHEN, CDR2 SYDVKM. The CDR3 is 14 amino acids. Deletions cut 2 bases from V and 4 bases from J, with 10 bases between. CDR3 sequence reads: CASSLGGQPDTQYF. The CDR3 DNA sequence: TGTGCCAGCAGTTTAGGGGGCCAGCCAGATACGCAGTATTTT.

The table lists this clone with a few counts. The rearrangement links TRBV28 to TRBJ2-5, with D maybe TRBD1 (5 bases). CDR1 and CDR2 from the germline V gene are MDHEN and SYDVKM. This CDR3 comprises 13 residues. Trimming removed 4 bases at V and 1 base at J, with 7 bases between. The CDR3 DNA reads as TGTGCCAGCAGTTACAGGACCCAAGAGACCCAGTACTTC. Amino acid sequence: CASSYRTQETQYF.

V gene TRBV14 combines with J gene TRBJ2-5; no clear D gene. Trimming pared 0 bases from V and 5 bases from J, leaving 13 bases between. The germline V gene encodes CDR1 SGHDN and CDR2 FVKESK. The CDR3 covers 15 residues. DNA of the CDR3: TGTGCCAGCAGCCAAGAACGGAGTATGGTGGAGACCCAGTACTTC. Its protein is CASSQERSMVETQYF.

The CDR3 protein is CASSTQREQPQHF. The CDR3 DNA follows: TGTGCCAGCAGTACCCAGAGGGAACAGCCCCAGCATTTT. This sequence joins TRBV6-5 and TRBJ1-5; D unclear. CDR3 length equals 13 residues. Per the germline V gene, CDR1 is MNHEY and CDR2 is SVGAGI. Trimming left V 5 bases short and J 7 bases short, with 12 bases between.

The chain recombines TRBV5-1 with TRBJ2-5, with 9 bases that match TRBD1. Trimming took 7 bases from V and 5 from J; bases not matched to a gene: 12. This CDR3 is 15 amino acids long. Looked up from germline, CDR1 is SGHRS and CDR2 is YFSETQ. The CDR3 here is CASLYGDRVGETQYF. CDR3 in DNA: TGCGCCAGCCTCTACGGGGACAGGGTCGGGGAGACCCAGTACTTC.

A few counts support this clone. The rearrangement uses TRBV10-2 and TRBJ2-7, with 13 bases lining up with TRBD2. CDR1 and CDR2 (germline): WSHSY, SAAADI. CDR3 size: 15 residues. V lost 6 bases and J lost 4; bases outside the gene matches: 6. CDR3 sequence: CASSTGTSGTYEQYF. DNA for the CDR3: TGCGCCAGCAGCACCGGGACTAGCGGGACTTACGAGCAGTACTTC.

J is TRBJ2-5 and V is TRBV28; 10 bases agree with TRBD1. Germline CDR1 MDHEN, CDR2 SYDVKM. The V and J ends lost 10 bases and 3 bases, in that order; junction bases with no gene match: 2. The CDR3 loop spans 12 amino acids. Here the CDR3 DNA reads TGTGCCACCGGGACAGGGGAAGAGACCCAGTACTTC. This codes for CATGTGEETQYF.

The chain has TRBV4-1 and TRBJ2-1; 11 nucleotides match TRBD2. Unmatched junction bases numbered 6, after V lost 0 bases and J lost 2 bases. CDR1 MGHRA and CDR2 YSYEKL come from the germline V gene. The CDR3 loop spans 18 amino acids. CDR3 sequence (DNA): TGCGCCAGCAGCCAAGATCAGCGTAGCGGGAGGGCCTACAATGAGCAGTTCTTC. It encodes CASSQDQRSGRAYNEQFF.

V usage is TRBV2 and J usage is TRBJ2-2, with TRBD2 matching 9 bases. CDR3 length equals 16 residues. The germline CDR1 and CDR2 sequences are SNHLY and FYNNEI. J lost 5 bases, V lost 0 bases, and 4 bases had no gene match. The CDR3 sequence is CASSEAWSGRTGELFF. The CDR3 coding sequence is TGTGCCAGCAGTGAAGCGTGGAGCGGGAGGACCGGGGAGCTGTTTTTT. The entire variable domain, with the rest obtained from reference TRBV2 and TRBJ2-2, is as follows: EPEVTQTPSHQVTQMGQEVILRCVPISNHLYFYWYRQILGQKVEFLVSFYNNEISEKSEIFDDQFSVERPDGSNFTLKIRSTKLEDSAMYFCASSEAWSGRTGELFFGEGSRLTVL.